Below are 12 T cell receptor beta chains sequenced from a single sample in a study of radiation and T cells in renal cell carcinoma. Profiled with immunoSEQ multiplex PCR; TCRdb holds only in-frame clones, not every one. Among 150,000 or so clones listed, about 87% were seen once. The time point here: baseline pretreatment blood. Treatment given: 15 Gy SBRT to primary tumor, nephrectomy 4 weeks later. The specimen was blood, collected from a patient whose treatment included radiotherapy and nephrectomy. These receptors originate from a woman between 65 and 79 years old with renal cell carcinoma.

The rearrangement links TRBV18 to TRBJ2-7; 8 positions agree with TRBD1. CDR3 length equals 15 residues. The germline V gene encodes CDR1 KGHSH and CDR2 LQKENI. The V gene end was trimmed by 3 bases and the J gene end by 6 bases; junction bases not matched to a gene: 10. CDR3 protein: CASSPTDRVGLEQYF. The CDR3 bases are TGTGCCAGCTCACCCACGGACAGGGTGGGACTCGAGCAGTACTTC.

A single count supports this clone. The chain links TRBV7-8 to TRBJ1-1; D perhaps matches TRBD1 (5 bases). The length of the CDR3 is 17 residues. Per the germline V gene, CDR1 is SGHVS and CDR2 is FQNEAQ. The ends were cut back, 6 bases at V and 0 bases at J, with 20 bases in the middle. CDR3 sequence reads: CASSFDRSPLLNTEAFF. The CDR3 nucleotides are TGTGCCAGCAGTTTCGACAGATCACCTTTATTGAACACTGAAGCTTTCTTT. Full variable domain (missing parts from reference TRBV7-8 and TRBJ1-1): GAGVSQSPRYKVAKRGQDVALRCDPISGHVSLFWYQQALGQGPEFLTYFQNEAQLDKSGLPSDRFFAERPEGSVSTLKIQRTQQEDSAVYLCASSFDRSPLLNTEAFFGQGTRLTVV.

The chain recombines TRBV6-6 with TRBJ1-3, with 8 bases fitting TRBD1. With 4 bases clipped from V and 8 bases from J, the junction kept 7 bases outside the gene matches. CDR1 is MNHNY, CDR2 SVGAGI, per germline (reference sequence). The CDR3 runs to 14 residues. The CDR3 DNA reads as TGTGCCAGCAGTTCCGGGACAGGCAGGGACACCATATATTTT. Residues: CASSSGTGRDTIYF.

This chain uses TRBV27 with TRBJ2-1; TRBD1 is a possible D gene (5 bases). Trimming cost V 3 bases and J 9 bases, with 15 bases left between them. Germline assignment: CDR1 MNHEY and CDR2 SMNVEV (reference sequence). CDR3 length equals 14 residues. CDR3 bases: TGTGCCAGCAGTTTCAGGGCGATGGCGCGTGAGCAGTTCTTC. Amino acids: CASSFRAMAREQFF.

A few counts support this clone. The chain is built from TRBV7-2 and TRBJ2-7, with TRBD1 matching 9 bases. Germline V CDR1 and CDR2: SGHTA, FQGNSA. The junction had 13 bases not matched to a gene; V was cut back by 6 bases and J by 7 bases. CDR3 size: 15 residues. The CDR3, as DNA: TGTGCCAGCAGATCGGGACAGGGAGGGACAAAGGAGCAGTACTTC. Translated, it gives CASRSGQGGTKEQYF.

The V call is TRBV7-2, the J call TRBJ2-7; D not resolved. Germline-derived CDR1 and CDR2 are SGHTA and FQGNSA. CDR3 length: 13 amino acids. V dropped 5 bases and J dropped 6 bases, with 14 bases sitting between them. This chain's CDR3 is CASSVHQGSEQYF. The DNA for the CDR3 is TGTGCCAGCAGCGTCCACCAAGGTTCCGAGCAGTACTTC.

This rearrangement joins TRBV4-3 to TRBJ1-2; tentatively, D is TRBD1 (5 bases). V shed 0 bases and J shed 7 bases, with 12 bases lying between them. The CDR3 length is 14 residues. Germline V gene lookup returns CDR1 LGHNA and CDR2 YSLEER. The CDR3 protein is CASSQDGGYRGYTF. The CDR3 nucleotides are TGCGCCAGCAGCCAAGATGGGGGTTATCGTGGCTACACCTTC.

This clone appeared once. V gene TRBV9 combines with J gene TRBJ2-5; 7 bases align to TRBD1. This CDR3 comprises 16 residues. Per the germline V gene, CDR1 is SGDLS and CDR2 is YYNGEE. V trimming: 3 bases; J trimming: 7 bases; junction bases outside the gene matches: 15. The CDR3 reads CASSGRSTTGAVTQYF. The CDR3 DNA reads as TGTGCCAGCAGCGGACGCTCTACCACAGGGGCGGTGACCCAGTACTTC.

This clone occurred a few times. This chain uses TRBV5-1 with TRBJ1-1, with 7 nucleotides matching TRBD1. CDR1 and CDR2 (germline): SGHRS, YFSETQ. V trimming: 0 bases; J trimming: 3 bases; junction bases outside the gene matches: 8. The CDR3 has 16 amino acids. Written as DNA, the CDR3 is TGCGCCAGCAGCTTGGAGGGGGCCGTTGGGTACACTGAAGCTTTCTTT. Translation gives CASSLEGAVGYTEAFF.

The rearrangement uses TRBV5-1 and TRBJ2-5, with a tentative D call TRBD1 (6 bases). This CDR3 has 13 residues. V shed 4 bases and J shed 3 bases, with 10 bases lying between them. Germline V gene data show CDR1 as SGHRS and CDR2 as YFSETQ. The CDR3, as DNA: TGCGCCAGCAGCACGGACAGAAAAGAGACCCAGTACTTC. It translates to CASSTDRKETQYF.

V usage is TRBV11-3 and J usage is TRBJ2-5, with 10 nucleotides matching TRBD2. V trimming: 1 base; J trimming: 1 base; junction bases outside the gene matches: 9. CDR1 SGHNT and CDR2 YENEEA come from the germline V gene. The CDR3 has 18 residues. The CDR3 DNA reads TGTGCCAGCAGCTTAGGGCGGCTAGCGGGGGCCCCCCAAGAGACCCAGTACTTC. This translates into CASSLGRLAGAPQETQYF.

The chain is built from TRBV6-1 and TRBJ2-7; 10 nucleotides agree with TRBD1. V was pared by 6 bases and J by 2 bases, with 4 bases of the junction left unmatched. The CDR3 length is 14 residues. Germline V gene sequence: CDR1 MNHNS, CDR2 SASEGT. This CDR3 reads CASSAGTGAYEQYF. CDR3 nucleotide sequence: TGTGCCAGCAGCGCCGGGACAGGGGCCTACGAGCAGTACTTC.